The 30 T cell receptor beta chains presented below share a single source sample, sequenced in a study of CD8+ T cells in alopecia areata. As the sequencing template, cDNA was produced by extracting RNA and reverse transcribing it. The table came from immunoSEQ multiplex PCR; TCRdb's copy has only in-frame clones and leaves some out. The sample contains some 150,000 clones, under 60% of which appear only once. The sample here was CD8+ T cells sorted from blood, taken at week 0. The receptors stem from a human donor with alopecia areata.

In its sample, this clone was seen a few times. The rearrangement joins TRBV27 to TRBJ1-2, with TRBD1 matching over 7 bases. J lost 3 bases, V lost 3 bases, and 4 bases had no gene match. CDR3 length: 14 amino acids. Germline CDR1 reads MNHEY; CDR2 reads SMNVEV (reference sequence). CDR3 nucleotides: TGTGCCAGCAGTTTGTTTCAGGGGGACTATGGCTACACCTTC. Its protein is CASSLFQGDYGYTF.

The V gene is TRBV7-2, the J gene TRBJ2-7; no reliable D call. V was cut by 5 bases and J by 0 bases, with 14 bases left in between. The CDR3 has 15 amino acids. Germline CDR1 reads SGHTA; CDR2 reads FQGNSA. DNA of the CDR3: TGTGCCAGCAGCCAAGAACGGGTGAACTCCTACGAGCAGTACTTC. It translates to CASSQERVNSYEQYF.

This clone was seen a few times. The chain has TRBV29-1 and TRBJ2-3, with unresolved D. V was shortened by 3 bases and J by 1 base, with 23 bases between the two germline ends. The CDR3 has 18 amino acids. The germline V gene has CDR1 SQVTM and CDR2 ANQGSEA. The CDR3 protein is CSVDSWSEPGRGTDTQYF. CDR3 bases: TGCAGCGTTGATAGCTGGAGTGAACCAGGACGGGGCACAGATACGCAGTATTTT.

The chain is built from TRBV29-1 and TRBJ1-5, with 10 positions matching TRBD1. J was trimmed by 4 bases and V by 0 bases; bases with no gene match: 3. Germline V gene sequence: CDR1 SQVTM, CDR2 ANQGSEA. The CDR3 consists of 15 residues. The CDR3 spells CSVEEGTGENQPQHF. CDR3 sequence (DNA): TGCAGCGTTGAAGAAGGGACAGGGGAAAATCAGCCCCAGCATTTT. The full variable domain, with the rest looked up from reference TRBV29-1 and TRBJ1-5, is SAVISQKPSRDICQRGTSLTIQCQVDSQVTMMFWYRQQPGQSLTLIATANQGSEATYESGFVIDKFPISRPNLTFSTLTVSNMSPEDSSIYLCSVEEGTGENQPQHFGDGTRLSIL.

This clone showed up just a few times. The chain carries TRBV23-1 and TRBJ2-7; 10 bases are a match to TRBD1. TRBV23-1 is treated as an ORF (open reading frame) with a function not yet certain. V lost 3 bases, J lost 3 bases, and 8 bases stayed unmatched. The CDR3 has 16 residues. CDR3 DNA: TGCGCCAGCAGTCAGCCGGGACAGGGGACTTACTACGAGCAGTACTTC. Its protein product is CASSQPGQGTYYEQYF.

The chain links TRBV7-6 to TRBJ2-1, with TRBD2 matching 11 bases. J lost 4 bases, V lost 6 bases, and 8 bases had no gene match. This CDR3 has 16 residues. Germline assignment: CDR1 SGHVS and CDR2 FNYEAQ. The CDR3 DNA is TGTGCCAGCAGTCCCGGGGTAGCGGGGGGGTACAATGAGCAGTTCTTC. Translating gives CASSPGVAGGYNEQFF. The full variable domain, rest sourced from reference TRBV7-6 and TRBJ2-1, is GAGVSQSPRYKVTKRGQDVALRCDPISGHVSLYWYRQALGQGPEFLTYFNYEAQQDKSGLPNDRFSAERPEGSISTLTIQRTEQRDSAMYRCASSPGVAGGYNEQFFGPGTRLTVL.

This clone has more than one count but fewer than ten. V gene TRBV30 combines with J gene TRBJ2-1; 7 bases fit TRBD2. This CDR3 contains 15 residues. The germline V gene encodes CDR1 GTSNPN and CDR2 SVGIG (reference sequence). The V segment lost 1 base and the J segment 1 base; nucleotides outside the gene matches: 4. CDR3 protein: CAWSDLAASYNEQFF. CDR3 bases: TGTGCCTGGAGTGATCTAGCGGCTTCCTACAATGAGCAGTTCTTC.

The chain recombines TRBV25-1 with TRBJ1-2; no definite D call. The ends were cut back, 4 bases at V and 6 bases at J, with 15 bases in the middle. Per the germline V gene, CDR1 is MGHDK and CDR2 is SYGVNS. The CDR3 spans 14 residues. DNA of the CDR3: TGTGCCAGCAGTGGGTTAAGGTCAGCCCATGGCTACACCTTC. Protein: CASSGLRSAHGYTF.

In DNA form, the CDR3 reads TGCAGCGTTGACCCCCCCGTTGGCGATTCCTATGGCTACACCTTC. Protein: CSVDPPVGDSYGYTF. The rearrangement uses TRBV29-1 and TRBJ1-2; D gene ambiguous. V was pared by 3 bases and J by 4 bases, with 18 bases between. This CDR3 region has 15 residues. Germline assignment: CDR1 SQVTM and CDR2 ANQGSEA.

The genes are TRBV7-3 and TRBJ2-1; 7 positions agree with TRBD2. The CDR3 loop spans 14 amino acids. The ends lost 2 bases at V and 5 bases at J; junction bases unmatched: 3. Germline values: CDR1 SGHTA, CDR2 FQGTGA. The CDR3: CASSLAGLNNEQFF. CDR3 nucleotides: TGTGCCAGCAGCTTAGCGGGACTAAACAATGAGCAGTTCTTC.

The CDR3 nucleotides are TGTGCCAGCAGCAAACCCGGACAGTACTACGAGCAGTACTTC. As protein: CASSKPGQYYEQYF. The chain links TRBV11-3 to TRBJ2-7; the D gene is possibly TRBD1 (6 bases). The length of the CDR3 is 14 residues. CDR1 is SGHNT and CDR2 is YENEEA in the germline V gene. V shed 5 bases and J shed 3 bases, with 14 bases lying between them.

This clone was seen a few times. The chain has TRBV2 and TRBJ1-5, with 8 bases lining up with TRBD1. The junction had 5 bases not matched to a gene; V was cut back by 6 bases and J by 4 bases. CDR1 is SNHLY and CDR2 is FYNNEI in the germline V gene. This CDR3 has 14 amino acids. This chain's CDR3 is CASRQGETNQPQHF. The DNA of the CDR3 is TGTGCCAGCAGACAGGGGGAAACTAATCAGCCCCAGCATTTT.

This chain links TRBV5-6 with TRBJ2-3; TRBD1 aligns across 8 bases. The CDR3 totals 16 residues. Germline V CDR1 and CDR2: SGHDT, YYEEEE. The trim removed 6 bases at V and 3 bases at J, leaving 12 bases unmatched. The CDR3 coding sequence is TGTGCCAGCACCATCCTGACAGGGGCGGTGACAGATACGCAGTATTTT. Its translation is CASTILTGAVTDTQYF.

The chain is built from TRBV27 and TRBJ1-2; D gene ambiguous. This CDR3 contains 13 residues. Germline CDR1 and CDR2: MNHEY and SMNVEV (reference sequence). V shed 5 bases and J shed 4 bases, with 11 bases lying between them. The CDR3 DNA follows: TGTGCCAGCAGTCCCGAGGAAGGCTATGGCTACACCTTC. Its protein is CASSPEEGYGYTF.

This chain links TRBV4-3 with TRBJ2-7, with TRBD1 matching 9 bases. CDR1 is LGHNA, CDR2 YSLEER, per germline. The CDR3 length is 15 residues. The V segment lost 3 bases and the J segment 5 bases; nucleotides outside the gene matches: 8. CDR3 protein: CASSQGDRGTNEQYF. CDR3 bases: TGCGCCAGCAGCCAGGGTGACAGGGGGACCAACGAGCAGTACTTC.

The chain couples TRBV29-1 to TRBJ1-1; tentative D call: TRBD1 (6 bases). From germline, CDR1 is SQVTM and CDR2 ANQGSEA. This CDR3 is built from 14 residues. V was shortened by 5 bases and J by 0 bases, with 13 bases between the two germline ends. CDR3 DNA: TGCAGCGTTAGTCCGGACAGCTTGAACACTGAAGCTTTCTTT. It codes for CSVSPDSLNTEAFF. The full variable domain, in which reference TRBV29-1 and TRBJ1-1 provide the parts outside the CDR3, is SAVISQKPSRDICQRGTSLTIQCQVDSQVTMMFWYRQQPGQSLTLIATANQGSEATYESGFVIDKFPISRPNLTFSTLTVSNMSPEDSSIYLCSVSPDSLNTEAFFGQGTRLTVV.

V is TRBV29-1 and J is TRBJ2-1; D unresolved. Germline V gene lookup returns CDR1 SQVTM and CDR2 ANQGSEA. The ends were cut back, 3 bases at V and 9 bases at J, with 6 bases in the middle. The CDR3 is made up of 10 amino acids. For the CDR3, the DNA is TGCAGCGTTGACTCTGGTGAGCAGTTCTTC. Translation gives CSVDSGEQFF.

The chain recombines TRBV9 with TRBJ2-2; D unclear. Trimming left V 4 bases short and J 5 bases short, with 12 bases between. The germline V gene encodes CDR1 SGDLS and CDR2 YYNGEE. The CDR3 totals 14 residues. The CDR3 sequence: CASSNTVETGELFF. DNA of the CDR3: TGTGCCAGCAGCAACACGGTAGAGACCGGGGAGCTGTTTTTT.

The CDR3 loop reads CATSTLRASYEQYF. The DNA of the CDR3 is TGTGCCACCAGCACCTTGAGGGCCTCCTACGAGCAGTACTTC. This chain uses TRBV15 with TRBJ2-7; tentative D call: TRBD2 (5 bases). The CDR3 loop spans 14 amino acids. V dropped 4 bases and J dropped 0 bases, with 10 bases sitting between them. Per germline, CDR1 LNHNV and CDR2 YYDKDF (reference sequence).

The chain uses TRBV29-1 and TRBJ1-2; the D gene is possibly TRBD1 (6 bases). The V and J ends lost 4 bases and 4 bases respectively, with 25 bases between them. This CDR3 comprises 17 residues. Germline V gives CDR1 SQVTM, CDR2 ANQGSEA. This chain's CDR3 is CSVVHRGADYERYGYTF. As DNA, the CDR3 is TGCAGCGTTGTTCACCGGGGGGCAGACTACGAACGCTATGGCTACACCTTC.

This clone was picked up a small number of times. The same CDR3 can be traced to other DNA sequences in this sample. J is TRBJ2-3 and V is TRBV28, with D unclear. The CDR3 has 12 amino acids. Trimming removed 6 bases at V and 0 bases at J, with 4 bases between. CDR1 and CDR2 from the germline V gene are MDHEN and SYDVKM. The CDR3 sequence is CASSLSTDTQYF. The CDR3 bases are TGTGCCAGCAGCCTGAGCACAGATACGCAGTATTTT.

This sequence joins TRBV29-1 and TRBJ1-2, with no clear D. The V gene lost 4 bases and the J gene lost 3 bases, with 15 bases spanning the gap. Germline lookup yields CDR1 SQVTM and CDR2 ANQGSEA. CDR3 length: 14 residues. This CDR3 reads CSVGQGERDYGYTF. CDR3 nucleotide sequence: TGCAGCGTTGGTCAAGGAGAGAGGGACTATGGCTACACCTTC.

The V gene is TRBV29-1, the J gene TRBJ1-1; 7 positions match TRBD1. V lost 8 bases and J lost 0; bases outside the gene matches: 6. In germline, CDR1 is SQVTM, CDR2 ANQGSEA. The CDR3 has 13 amino acids. The CDR3 loop reads CSFQTGVNTEAFF. CDR3 in DNA: TGCAGCTTTCAAACAGGGGTGAACACTGAAGCTTTCTTT.

Only one count was recorded for this clone. CDR3 loop: CAWSVEGALRDYGYTF. As DNA, the CDR3 is TGTGCCTGGAGTGTAGAGGGGGCCCTGAGGGACTATGGCTACACCTTC. This chain uses TRBV30 with TRBJ1-2; 7 bases map to TRBD1. Germline V gene lookup returns CDR1 GTSNPN and CDR2 SVGIG (reference sequence). V lost 0 bases to trimming and J lost 3 bases; unmatched junction nucleotides: 10. This CDR3 has 16 residues.

The rearrangement links TRBV5-6 to TRBJ1-5; TRBD1 agrees at 7 bases. Germline CDR1 and CDR2: SGHDT and YYEEEE. V gave up 3 bases and J gave up 4 bases; unmatched junction bases: 7. CDR3 length: 15 residues. The CDR3 is CASSYGDSPNQPQHF. The CDR3 nucleotides read TGTGCCAGCAGCTACGGGGACAGCCCGAATCAGCCCCAGCATTTT.

This chain joins TRBV29-1 and TRBJ2-6; D unclear. From germline, CDR1 is SQVTM and CDR2 ANQGSEA. The CDR3 is 16 residues long. The germline V and J ends were trimmed by 6 bases and 0 bases, with 15 bases remaining between them. In DNA, the CDR3 is TGCAGCGTCCGAATTTGGGCGGACTCTGGGGCCAACGTCCTGACTTTC. Translated, it gives CSVRIWADSGANVLTF.

The chain is built from TRBV4-3 and TRBJ2-7; D may correspond to TRBD1 or TRBD2 (6 bases each). This CDR3 has 15 residues. Germline V gene lookup returns CDR1 LGHNA and CDR2 YSLEER. The V and J ends lost 2 bases and 4 bases respectively, with 15 bases between them. The CDR3 loop is CASSQTAGAGYEQYF. The DNA of the CDR3 is TGCGCCAGCAGCCAAACGGCAGGGGCGGGGTACGAGCAGTACTTC.

V is TRBV7-9 and J is TRBJ2-3; D gene uncertain. CDR1 SEHNR and CDR2 FQNEAQ come from the germline V gene (reference sequence). CDR3 length: 14 residues. The V end lost 1 base, the J end lost 1 base, and 6 bases lay between the germline ends. As DNA, the CDR3 is TGTGCCAGCAGCTTAGATTCGGGCACAGATACGCAGTATTTT. The encoded protein is CASSLDSGTDTQYF. The full variable domain, with the rest looked up from reference TRBV7-9 and TRBJ2-3, is DTGVSQNPRHKITKRGQNVTFRCDPISEHNRLYWYRQTLGQGPEFLTYFQNEAQLEKSRLLSDRFSAERPKGSFSTLEIQRTEQGDSAMYLCASSLDSGTDTQYFGPGTRLTVL.

This chain connects TRBV9 to TRBJ2-5; D call uncertain. The CDR3 has 13 amino acids. The V gene's germline CDR1 is SGDLS and CDR2 YYNGEE. V shed 2 bases and J shed 3 bases, with 8 bases lying between them. CDR3 nucleotides: TGTGCCAGCAGCGTCGGCGGTAAAGAGACCCAGTACTTC. Protein sequence: CASSVGGKETQYF.

This clone was seen many times. The chain links TRBV6-4 to TRBJ2-1; 12 nucleotides match TRBD2. There are 15 residues in the CDR3. The ends lost 5 bases at V and 5 bases at J; junction bases unmatched: 4. Looked up from germline, CDR1 is MRHNA and CDR2 is SNTAGT. CDR3 DNA: TGTGCCAGCAGTCGACTAGCGGGGGAAGACAATGAGCAGTTCTTC. It yields the protein CASSRLAGEDNEQFF.